This TCR beta chain is drawn from a study of shared clonotypes between healthy human individuals. Study results and limitations: In general, naive subsets displayed greater estimated richness than memory subsets did. Clonotype sharing across several donors was observed for around 5.1% of naive CD4 clonotypes. Unshared clonotypes carried lower generation probabilities than those common to all four donors.

Adult donors, all healthy and HIV-negative, had no recent acute infections or vaccinations. This CDR3 region has 12 residues. Trimming cost V 4 bases and J 8 bases, with 14 bases left between them. From germline, CDR1 is SQVTM and CDR2 ANQGSEA. Generated by immunoSEQ multiplex PCR, the TCRdb table keeps only in-frame clones and is missing some. This repertoire shows 2 million to 3 million clones, approximately 94% found once; its top ten account for more than 0.12%. On this clone: Its cognate antigen is unknown.

The chain has TRBV29-1 and TRBJ1-2, with D unresolved. The clonotype was recovered from a man younger than 35 in good health. The sequencing input was naive CD4+ T cells sorted from blood. The subset was: CD45RA+ positively selected. The CDR3 here is CSVGTVDKGYTF. The CDR3, as DNA: TGCAGCGTTGGGACGGTGGATAAGGGCTACACCTTC. The whole variable domain, filled in from reference TRBV29-1 and TRBJ1-2, reads SAVISQKPSRDICQRGTSLTIQCQVDSQVTMMFWYRQQPGQSLTLIATANQGSEATYESGFVIDKFPISRPNLTFSTLTVSNMSPEDSSIYLCSVGTVDKGYTFGSGTRLTVV.